Listed below are T cell receptor beta chains from one sample, sequenced in a study of regulatory T cells in long-lasting Graves disease. MiXCR was run by TCRdb on the multiplex PCR reads, yielding one entry per CDR3 protein. The data contain 350,000 to 450,000 distinct CDR3 sequences, 15% of them singletons. These data are also associated with another study on T cells in Graves' hyperthyroidism and ophthalmopathy.

This specimen was peripheral blood mononuclear cells (PBMCs), taken at new diagnosis, from a patient treated with antithyroid drugs. These receptors were taken from a woman aged 35 to 49 with Graves disease. The CDR3 runs from the conserved cysteine through the conserved F or W.

CDR3	V	J
CASSSGSETQYF	TRBV7-9	TRBJ2-5
CASSHPGRPTTEAFF	TRBV3-1	TRBJ1-1
CSVEGEGASEQFF	TRBV29-1	TRBJ2-1
CASSLVGQDHNEQFF	TRBV11-2	TRBJ2-1
CAWSRRGGGVYNEQFF	TRBV30	TRBJ2-1
CATSKDIGNTIYF	TRBV15	TRBJ1-3
CASSPAGTGVDEQFF	TRBV4-1	TRBJ2-1
CASSVLAGGTGIQYF	TRBV14	TRBJ2-4
CASSLGTEKLFF	TRBV7-2	TRBJ1-4
CASERGEGRSDTQYF	TRBV28	TRBJ2-3
CASSSNPWTSGRVPYEQFF	TRBV7-9	TRBJ2-1
CASSSSGSYNEQFF	TRBV11-3	TRBJ2-1
CASLTAGKQFF	TRBV19	TRBJ2-1
CASSEVLGATNEKLFF	TRBV2	TRBJ1-4
CASSDSAGGYIQYF	TRBV6-1	TRBJ2-4
CASSLGAPGPSGETQYF	TRBV13	TRBJ2-5
CASRQRDRNTEAFF	TRBV6-1	TRBJ1-1
CASSSVETDTQYF	TRBV7-3	TRBJ2-3
CASSIPSEDSSSYNEQFF	TRBV19	TRBJ2-1
CSADWVNNEQFF	TRBV20-1	TRBJ2-1
CASSVVDVLDSGNTIYF	TRBV9	TRBJ1-3
CASSQDDRNYGYTF	TRBV4-1	TRBJ1-2
CASSARYREEEYF	TRBV5-6	TRBJ2-7
CASRRTSGRATYEQYF	TRBV12-3/TRBV12-4	TRBJ2-7
CRGGAGTEAFF	TRBV20-1	TRBJ1-1
CASSPDFYTGELFF	TRBV18	TRBJ2-2
CASSYPGLDYNEQFF	TRBV6-5	TRBJ2-1
CASKQGNTEAFF	TRBV7-9	TRBJ1-1
CASSLLRTASYEQYF	TRBV27	TRBJ2-7
CASSPGQNTGELFF	TRBV3-1	TRBJ2-2
CSALLSDSYEQYF	TRBV20-1	TRBJ2-7
CASASPGQGYEQYF	TRBV11-3	TRBJ2-7
CASSEHLEDEQFF	TRBV2	TRBJ2-1
CASSRETGGFYNKQFF	TRBV18	TRBJ2-1
CASSGALNWYEQYF	TRBV5-6	TRBJ2-7
CASSQEAGRTNYEQYF	TRBV4-1	TRBJ2-7
CASSQGTGGGSPLHF	TRBV3-1	TRBJ1-6
CASSYAMGGETQYF	TRBV6-5	TRBJ2-5
CSPGTAYGYTF	TRBV29-1	TRBJ1-2
CASSAVGLGYEQYF	TRBV5-5	TRBJ2-7
CSARGPWTSGIGEQFF	TRBV20-1	TRBJ2-1
CASSYSRASGRSLYEQYF	TRBV6-2/TRBV6-3	TRBJ2-7
CATTGAYGYTF	TRBV28	TRBJ1-2
CASSSRGSSPIAKNIQYF	TRBV7-8	TRBJ2-4
CASSWTSGLSEQYF	TRBV28	TRBJ2-7
CASSPREGSYEQYF	TRBV18	TRBJ2-7
CSVVGGSNYGYTF	TRBV29-1	TRBJ1-2
CASSSTKSGSSTDTQYF	TRBV11-3	TRBJ2-3
CTSSSGYNEQFF	TRBV28	TRBJ2-1
CASSGGTGVAAFF	TRBV6-1	TRBJ1-1
CASSTGLHERSGELFF	TRBV12-3/TRBV12-4	TRBJ2-2
CAISEQGGDYGYTF	TRBV10-3	TRBJ1-2
CSGGADTQYF	TRBV29-1	TRBJ2-3
CASSWALWVEKLFF	TRBV19	TRBJ1-4
CASSQDMTSVETQYF	TRBV3-1	TRBJ2-5
CAWMRLDTQYF	TRBV30	TRBJ2-3
CASSLLGDRGGETQYF	TRBV27	TRBJ2-5
CASSLSTYEQCF	TRBV28	TRBJ2-7
CSAPRGTEETQYF	TRBV20-1	TRBJ2-5
CASSSGQAGEQYF	TRBV7-3	TRBJ2-7